This T cell receptor beta chain comes out of a study of early T cells in non-severe SARS-CoV-2 infection. TCRdb reprocessed the 5' RACE reads with MiXCR, giving one entry per CDR3 protein. The sample contains about 86,000 distinct CDR3 sequences, around 15% of which appear only once. The germline gives CDR1 SEHNR, CDR2 FQNEAQ (reference sequence). Trimming cost V 6 bases and J 3 bases, with 19 bases left between them. The CDR3 contains 16 residues. The material sequenced was whole blood. The chain uses TRBV7-9 and TRBJ2-3; the D gene is possibly TRBD2 (5 bases). This clonotype was obtained from an adult who was a healthcare worker with PCR-confirmed SARS-CoV-2 infection or an uninfected control (not recorded which). The CDR3 is CASSFDPSRGTDTQYF. The CDR3, as DNA: TGTGCCAGCAGTTTCGACCCGTCAAGAGGGACAGATACGCAGTATTTT. The full variable domain, rest sourced from reference TRBV7-9 and TRBJ2-3, is DTGVSQNPRHKITKRGQNVTFRCDPISEHNRLYWYRQTLGQGPEFLTYFQNEAQLEKSRLLSDRFSAERPKGSFSTLEIQRTEQGDSAMYLCASSFDPSRGTDTQYFGPGTRLTVL.